Detailed here is one T cell receptor beta chain. The antigen is undetermined. The J segment lost 1 base and the V segment lost 5 bases, leaving 3 bases of the junction unmatched. Germline V gene lookup returns CDR1 LNHDA and CDR2 SQIVND (reference sequence). This CDR3 has 14 amino acids. This sample is drawn from a study of T cell clonotyping in hematopoietic cell transplantation. General observations from the study: Graft donor and pretransplant recipient Inverse Simpson Index values predicted broader posttransplant TCR diversity. CD4 and CD8 repertoire contributions could not be separated without sorting. Few recipient clonotypes overlapped donors; over 97% were de novo at given depth. Pathologically expanded recipient clonotypes increased progressively from day 30 to day 180 as diversity fell.

Produced via immunoSEQ multiplex PCR; TCRdb's table is partial and in-frame only. The table includes approximately 8,400 clones, approximately 91% detected once. The chain is built from TRBV19 and TRBJ2-3; 7 bases align to TRBD2. This specimen was peripheral blood mononuclear cells, taken at the time of graft-versus-host disease after allogeneic stem cell transplant. This clonotype was sampled from a male patient aged 55 to 69 who had an allogeneic stem cell transplant from a related donor, so the T cells may come from the graft donor. Some clones in this sample may be carry-over from other donors' samples. The chain's CDR3 is CASSVRGGTDTQYF. The CDR3 region has the DNA TGTGCCAGTAGTGTTCGGGGGGGCACAGATACGCAGTATTTT.